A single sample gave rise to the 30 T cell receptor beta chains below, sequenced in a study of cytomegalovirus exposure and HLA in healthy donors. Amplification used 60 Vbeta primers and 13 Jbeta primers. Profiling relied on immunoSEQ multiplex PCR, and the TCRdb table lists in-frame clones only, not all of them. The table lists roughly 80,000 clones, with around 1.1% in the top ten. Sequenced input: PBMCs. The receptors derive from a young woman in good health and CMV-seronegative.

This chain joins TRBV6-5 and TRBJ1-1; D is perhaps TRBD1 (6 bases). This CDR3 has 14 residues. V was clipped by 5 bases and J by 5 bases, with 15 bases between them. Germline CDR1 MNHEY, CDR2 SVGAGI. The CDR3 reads CASSQDPRGTEAFF. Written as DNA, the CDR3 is TGTGCCAGCAGTCAGGACCCCAGGGGAACTGAAGCTTTCTTT.

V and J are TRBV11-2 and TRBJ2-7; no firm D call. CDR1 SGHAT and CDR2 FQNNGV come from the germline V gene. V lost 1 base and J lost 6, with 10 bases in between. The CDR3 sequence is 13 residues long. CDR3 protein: CASSLVSTSEQYF. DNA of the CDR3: TGTGCCAGCAGCTTAGTCTCTACGAGCGAGCAGTACTTC.

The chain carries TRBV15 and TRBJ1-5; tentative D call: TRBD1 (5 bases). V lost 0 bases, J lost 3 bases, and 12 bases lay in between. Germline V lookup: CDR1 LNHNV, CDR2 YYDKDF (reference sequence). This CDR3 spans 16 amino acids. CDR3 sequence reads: CATSRDPRVSNQPQHF. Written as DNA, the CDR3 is TGTGCCACCAGCAGAGATCCCAGGGTCTCCAATCAGCCCCAGCATTTT. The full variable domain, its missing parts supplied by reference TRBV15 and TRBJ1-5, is DAMVIQNPRYQVTQFGKPVTLSCSQTLNHNVMYWYQQKSSQAPKLLFHYYDKDFNNEADTPDNFQSRRPNTSFCFLDIRSPGLGDTAMYLCATSRDPRVSNQPQHFGDGTRLSIL.

The CDR3 sequence is CASSLRSGTANKGYEQYF. DNA for the CDR3: TGCGCCAGCAGCTTGCGGAGTGGGACTGCCAATAAAGGGTACGAGCAGTACTTC. The rearrangement joins TRBV5-1 to TRBJ2-7; a possible D gene is TRBD2 (6 bases). Germline values: CDR1 SGHRS, CDR2 YFSETQ. Trimming stripped 1 base from V and 4 bases from J, with 24 bases between. This CDR3 contains 18 residues.

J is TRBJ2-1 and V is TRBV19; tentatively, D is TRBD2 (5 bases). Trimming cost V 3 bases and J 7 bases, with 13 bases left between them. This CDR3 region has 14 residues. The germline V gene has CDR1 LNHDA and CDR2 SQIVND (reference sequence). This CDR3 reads CASSIAWGVNEQFF. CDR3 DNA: TGTGCCAGTAGTATCGCCTGGGGAGTAAATGAGCAGTTCTTC.

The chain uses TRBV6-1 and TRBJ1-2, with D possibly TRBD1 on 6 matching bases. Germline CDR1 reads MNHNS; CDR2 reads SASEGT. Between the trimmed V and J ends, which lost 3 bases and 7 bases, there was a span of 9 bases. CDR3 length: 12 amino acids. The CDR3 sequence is CASSDNRVGYTF. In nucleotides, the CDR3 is TGTGCCAGCAGTGATAACAGGGTTGGCTACACCTTC.

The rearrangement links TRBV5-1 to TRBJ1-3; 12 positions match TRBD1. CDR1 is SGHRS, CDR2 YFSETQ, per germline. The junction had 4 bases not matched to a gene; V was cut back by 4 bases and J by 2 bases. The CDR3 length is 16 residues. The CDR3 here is CASSRGTGGTGNTIYF. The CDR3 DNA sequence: TGCGCCAGCAGCCGGGGGACAGGGGGCACTGGAAACACCATATATTTT.

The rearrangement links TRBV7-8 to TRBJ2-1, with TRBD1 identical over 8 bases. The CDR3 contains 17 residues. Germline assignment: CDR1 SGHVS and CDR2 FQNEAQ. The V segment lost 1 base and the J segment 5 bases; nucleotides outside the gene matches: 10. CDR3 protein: CASSLVSGTGLNNEQFF. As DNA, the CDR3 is TGTGCCAGCAGCTTAGTTTCGGGGACAGGACTTAACAATGAGCAGTTCTTC.

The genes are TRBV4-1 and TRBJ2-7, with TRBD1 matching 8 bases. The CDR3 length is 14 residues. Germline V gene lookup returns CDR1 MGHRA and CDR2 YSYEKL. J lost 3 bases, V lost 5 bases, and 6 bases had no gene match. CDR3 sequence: CASSYGQGDYEQYF. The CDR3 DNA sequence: TGCGCCAGCAGCTACGGACAGGGAGACTACGAGCAGTACTTC.

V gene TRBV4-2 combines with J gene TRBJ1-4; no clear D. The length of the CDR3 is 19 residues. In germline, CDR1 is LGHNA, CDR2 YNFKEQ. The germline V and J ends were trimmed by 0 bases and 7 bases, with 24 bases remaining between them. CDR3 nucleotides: TGTGCCAGCAGCCAAGATCTAAGGTTGAGAGGGTCACGAGCTGAAAAACTGTTTTTT. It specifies CASSQDLRLRGSRAEKLFF.

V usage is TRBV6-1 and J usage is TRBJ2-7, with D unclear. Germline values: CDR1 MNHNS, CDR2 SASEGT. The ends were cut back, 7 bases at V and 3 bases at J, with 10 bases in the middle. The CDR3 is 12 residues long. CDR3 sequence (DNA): TGTGCCAGCACCAAAAAGAGCTACGAGCAGTACTTC. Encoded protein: CASTKKSYEQYF.

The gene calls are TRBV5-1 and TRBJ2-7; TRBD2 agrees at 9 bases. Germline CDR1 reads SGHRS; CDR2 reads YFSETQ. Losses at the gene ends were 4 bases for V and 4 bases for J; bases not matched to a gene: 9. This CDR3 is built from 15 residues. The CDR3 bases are TGCGCCAGCAGCCGGGGGGGACTAGCTGATTACGAGCAGTACTTC. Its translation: CASSRGGLADYEQYF.

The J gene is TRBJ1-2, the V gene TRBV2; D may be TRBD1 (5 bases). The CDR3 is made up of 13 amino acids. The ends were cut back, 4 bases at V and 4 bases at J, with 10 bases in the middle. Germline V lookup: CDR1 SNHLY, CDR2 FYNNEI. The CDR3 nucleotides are TGTGCCAGCAGTGGACAGTCCGTCTATGGCTACACCTTC. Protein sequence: CASSGQSVYGYTF.

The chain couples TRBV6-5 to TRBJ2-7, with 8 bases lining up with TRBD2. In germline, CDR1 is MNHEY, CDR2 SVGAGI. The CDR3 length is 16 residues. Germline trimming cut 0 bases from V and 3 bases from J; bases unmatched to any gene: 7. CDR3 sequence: CASSYSTSGSHYEQYF. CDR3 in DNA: TGTGCCAGCAGTTACTCGACGAGCGGGAGCCACTACGAGCAGTACTTC.

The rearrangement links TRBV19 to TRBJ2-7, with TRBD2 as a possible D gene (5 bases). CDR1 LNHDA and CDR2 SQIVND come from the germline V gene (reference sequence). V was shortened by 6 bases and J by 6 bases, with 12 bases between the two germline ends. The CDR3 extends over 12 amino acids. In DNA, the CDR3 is TGTGCCAGTAGCCCTTTCCGGGGCGAGCAGTACTTC. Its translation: CASSPFRGEQYF.

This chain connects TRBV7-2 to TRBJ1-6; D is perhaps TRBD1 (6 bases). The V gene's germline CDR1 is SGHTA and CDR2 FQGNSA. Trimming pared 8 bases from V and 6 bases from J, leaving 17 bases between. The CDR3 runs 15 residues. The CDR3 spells CASRGAGRGNSPLHF. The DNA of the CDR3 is TGTGCCAGCCGGGGGGCGGGACGGGGTAATTCACCCCTCCACTTT.

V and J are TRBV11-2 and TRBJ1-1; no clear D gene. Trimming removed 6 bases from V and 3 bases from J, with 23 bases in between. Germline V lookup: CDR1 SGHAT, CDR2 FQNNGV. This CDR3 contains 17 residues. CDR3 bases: TGTGCCAGCAGACTAGGACGAAGGGCAGCCCCAGACACTGAAGCTTTCTTT. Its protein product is CASRLGRRAAPDTEAFF.

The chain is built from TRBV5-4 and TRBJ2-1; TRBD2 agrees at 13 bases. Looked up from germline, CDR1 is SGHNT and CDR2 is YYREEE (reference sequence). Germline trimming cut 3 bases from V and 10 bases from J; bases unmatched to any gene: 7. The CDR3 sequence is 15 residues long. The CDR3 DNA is TGTGCCAGCAGCTCCACTAGCGGGAGGGGATGGGAGCAGTTCTTC. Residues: CASSSTSGRGWEQFF. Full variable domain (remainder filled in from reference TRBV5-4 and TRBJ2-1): ETGVTQSPTHLIKTRGQQVTLRCSSQSGHNTVSWYQQALGQGPQFIFQYYREEENGRGNFPPRFSGLQFPNYSSELNVNALELDDSALYLCASSSTSGRGWEQFFGPGTRLTVL.

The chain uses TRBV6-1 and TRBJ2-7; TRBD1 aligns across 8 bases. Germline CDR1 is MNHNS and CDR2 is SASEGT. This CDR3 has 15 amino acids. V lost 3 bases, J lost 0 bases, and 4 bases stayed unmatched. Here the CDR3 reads CASSDAGGASYEQYF. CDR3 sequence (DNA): TGTGCCAGCAGTGACGCAGGGGGCGCCTCCTACGAGCAGTACTTC.

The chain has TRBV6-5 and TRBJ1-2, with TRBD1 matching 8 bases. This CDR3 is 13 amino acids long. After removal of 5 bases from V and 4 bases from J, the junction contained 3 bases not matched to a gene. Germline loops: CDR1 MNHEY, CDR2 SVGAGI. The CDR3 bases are TGTGCCAGCAGTCCGGGACAGGCCTATGGCTACACCTTC. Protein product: CASSPGQAYGYTF.

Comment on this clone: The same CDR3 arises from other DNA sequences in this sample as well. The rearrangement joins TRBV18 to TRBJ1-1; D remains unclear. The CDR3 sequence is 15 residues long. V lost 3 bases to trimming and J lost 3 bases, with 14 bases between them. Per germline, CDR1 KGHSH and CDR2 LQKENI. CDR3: CASSPRTGMDTEAFF. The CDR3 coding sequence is TGTGCCAGCTCACCCAGGACGGGGATGGACACTGAAGCTTTCTTT.

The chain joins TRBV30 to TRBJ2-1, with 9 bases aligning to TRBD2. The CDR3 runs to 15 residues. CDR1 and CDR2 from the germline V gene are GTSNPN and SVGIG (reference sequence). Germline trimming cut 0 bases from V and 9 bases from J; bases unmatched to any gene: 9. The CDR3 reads CAWSVLAGGPAEQFF. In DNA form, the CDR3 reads TGTGCCTGGAGTGTGCTGGCGGGGGGGCCTGCTGAGCAGTTCTTC.

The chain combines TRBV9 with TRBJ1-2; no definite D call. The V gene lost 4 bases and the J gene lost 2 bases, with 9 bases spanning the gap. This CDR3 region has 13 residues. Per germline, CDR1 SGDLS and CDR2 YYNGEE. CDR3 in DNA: TGTGCCAGCAGCCCCCGGGTGAACTATGGCTACACCTTC. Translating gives CASSPRVNYGYTF.

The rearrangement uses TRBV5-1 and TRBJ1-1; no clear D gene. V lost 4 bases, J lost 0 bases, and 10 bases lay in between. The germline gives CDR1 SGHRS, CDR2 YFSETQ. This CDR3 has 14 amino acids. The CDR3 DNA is TGCGCCAGCAGCAAGTCGGGGTTGAACACTGAAGCTTTCTTT. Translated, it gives CASSKSGLNTEAFF.

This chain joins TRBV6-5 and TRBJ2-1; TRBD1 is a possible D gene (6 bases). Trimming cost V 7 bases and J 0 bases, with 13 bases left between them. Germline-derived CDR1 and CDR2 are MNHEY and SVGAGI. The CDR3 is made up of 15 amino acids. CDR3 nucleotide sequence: TGTGCCAGCATCAATACAGGGAGCTCCTACAATGAGCAGTTCTTC. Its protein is CASINTGSSYNEQFF.

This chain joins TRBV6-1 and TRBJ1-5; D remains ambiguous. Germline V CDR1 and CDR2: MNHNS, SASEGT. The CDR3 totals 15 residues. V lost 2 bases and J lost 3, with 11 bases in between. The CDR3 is CASSEYGEINQPQHF. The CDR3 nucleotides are TGTGCCAGCAGTGAATATGGAGAAATCAATCAGCCCCAGCATTTT.

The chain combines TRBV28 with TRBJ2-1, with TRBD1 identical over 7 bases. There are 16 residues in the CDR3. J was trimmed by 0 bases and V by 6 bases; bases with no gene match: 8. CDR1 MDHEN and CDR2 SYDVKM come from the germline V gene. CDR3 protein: CASRPQGPSSYNEQFF. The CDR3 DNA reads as TGTGCCAGCAGACCACAGGGGCCGAGCTCCTACAATGAGCAGTTCTTC.

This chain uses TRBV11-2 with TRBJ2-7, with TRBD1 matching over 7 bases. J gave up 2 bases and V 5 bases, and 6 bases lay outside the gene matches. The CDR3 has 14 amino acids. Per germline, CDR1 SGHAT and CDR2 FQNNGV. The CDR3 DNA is TGTGCCAGCAGCCCTACGACAGGGACCTACGAGCAGTACTTC. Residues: CASSPTTGTYEQYF. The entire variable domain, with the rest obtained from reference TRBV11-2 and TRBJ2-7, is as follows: EAGVAQSPRYKIIEKRQSVAFWCNPISGHATLYWYQQILGQGPKLLIQFQNNGVVDDSQLPKDRFSAERLKGVDSTLKIQPAKLEDSAVYLCASSPTTGTYEQYFGPGTRLTVT.

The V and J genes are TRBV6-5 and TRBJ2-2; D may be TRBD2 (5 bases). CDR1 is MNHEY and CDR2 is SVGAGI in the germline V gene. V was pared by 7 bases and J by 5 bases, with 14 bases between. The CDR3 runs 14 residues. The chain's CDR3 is CASKAGGGTGELFF. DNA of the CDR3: TGTGCCAGCAAGGCGGGCGGTGGTACCGGGGAGCTGTTTTTT.

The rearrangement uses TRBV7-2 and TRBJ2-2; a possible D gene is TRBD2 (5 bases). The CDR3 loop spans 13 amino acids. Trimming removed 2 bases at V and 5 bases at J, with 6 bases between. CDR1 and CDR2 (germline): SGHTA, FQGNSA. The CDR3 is CASSLPGTGELFF. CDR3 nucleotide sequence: TGTGCCAGCAGCTTACCGGGGACCGGGGAGCTGTTTTTT.